The 27 T cell receptor beta chains reported below all come from one sample, sequenced in a study of blood T cell repertoires in COVID-19. Some clones are missing from TCRdb's copy, which holds only in-frame ones; the method was immunoSEQ multiplex PCR. The sample has tens of thousands of clones, 70% to 90% seen once. Input material: peripheral blood. The source is a human donor in a cohort sampled during active COVID-19.

The chain recombines TRBV5-4 with TRBJ2-7, with 7 bases lining up with TRBD2. J was trimmed by 0 bases and V by 0 bases; bases with no gene match: 0. This CDR3 spans 14 amino acids. Germline values: CDR1 SGHNT, CDR2 YYREEE (reference sequence). The CDR3 bases are TGTGCCAGCAGCTTGGAGCGGGACTCCTACGAGCAGTACTTC. Translation: CASSLERDSYEQYF.

V usage is TRBV6-2 or TRBV6-3 and J usage is TRBJ2-3; D possibly corresponds to TRBD2 (5 bases). Germline V gene sequence: CDR1 MNHEY, CDR2 SVGEGT. The CDR3 has 15 residues. V lost 4 bases and J 2 bases, leaving 13 bases between the germline ends. CDR3 amino acids: CASSSVGLYTDTQYF. In DNA form, the CDR3 reads TGTGCCAGCAGTTCTGTTGGACTTTACACAGATACGCAGTATTTT.

The genes are TRBV18 and TRBJ1-5, with 7 bases aligning to TRBD1. With 3 bases clipped from V and 7 bases from J, the junction kept 9 bases outside the gene matches. Germline V lookup: CDR1 KGHSH, CDR2 LQKENI. This CDR3 is built from 15 residues. Written as DNA, the CDR3 is TGTGCCAGCTCACCCGACAGGGCTAGGCAACAGCCCCAGCATTTT. It codes for CASSPDRARQQPQHF. The full variable domain, in which reference TRBV18 and TRBJ1-5 provide the parts outside the CDR3, is NAGVMQNPRHLVRRRGQEARLRCSPMKGHSHVYWYRQLPEEGLKFMVYLQKENIIDESGMPKERFSAEFPKEGPSILRIQQVVRGDSAAYFCASSPDRARQQPQHFGDGTRLSIL.

The CDR3 sequence: CASTSGADTQYF. The CDR3 DNA follows: TGTGCCAGCACCTCAGGGGCAGATACGCAGTATTTT. The rearrangement uses TRBV5-6 and TRBJ2-3; the D gene is possibly TRBD1 (6 bases). The CDR3 spans 12 residues. The V gene lost 6 bases and the J gene lost 4 bases, with 9 bases spanning the gap. The germline gives CDR1 SGHDT, CDR2 YYEEEE. Combining the CDR3 with reference TRBV5-6 and TRBJ2-3 gives the whole variable domain DAGVTQSPTHLIKTRGQQVTLRCSPKSGHDTVSWYQQALGQGPQFIFQYYEEEERQRGNFPDRFSGHQFPNYSSELNVNALLLGDSALYLCASTSGADTQYFGPGTRLTVL.

The chain joins TRBV4-3 to TRBJ1-1; 7 nucleotides line up with TRBD1. The junction had 9 bases not matched to a gene; V was cut back by 5 bases and J by 3 bases. CDR3 length: 15 amino acids. Germline V gene lookup returns CDR1 LGHNA and CDR2 YSLEER. The CDR3 DNA reads TGCGCCAGCAGCGGTCCGAGACAGGGCCACACTGAAGCTTTCTTT. Encoded protein: CASSGPRQGHTEAFF.

This clone was observed a single time. The CDR3 bases are TGTGCCAGCACCCCGGGAGGCAATCAGCCCCAGCATTTT. Protein: CASTPGGNQPQHF. The rearrangement joins TRBV6-6 to TRBJ1-5; D is unclear. Germline lookup yields CDR1 MNHNY and CDR2 SVGAGI (reference sequence). V lost 7 bases and J 2 bases, leaving 9 bases between the germline ends. The CDR3 has 13 residues.

The chain employs TRBV5-5 and TRBJ2-3, with D hard to call. This CDR3 has 14 residues. Trimming took 2 bases from V and 2 from J, leaving 9 bases between them. Germline-derived CDR1 and CDR2 are SGHKS and YYEKEE (reference sequence). The DNA of the CDR3 is TGTGCCAGCAGCTTTGGCTTAAACACAGATACGCAGTATTTT. This translates into CASSFGLNTDTQYF.

The chain carries TRBV4-1 and TRBJ2-7; TRBD2 agrees at 11 bases. The CDR3 runs 15 residues. The germline V gene has CDR1 MGHRA and CDR2 YSYEKL. J gave up 4 bases and V 1 base, and 3 bases lay outside the gene matches. This chain's CDR3 is CASSQVAGGPYEQYF. For the CDR3, the DNA is TGCGCCAGCAGCCAAGTAGCGGGAGGGCCTTACGAGCAGTACTTC.

In DNA, the CDR3 is TGTGCCAGCAGTATTTCTTTCTCAGATACGCAGTATTTT. Residues: CASSISFSDTQYF. This rearrangement joins TRBV28 to TRBJ2-3; D is unclear. Trimming took off 5 bases at V and 4 bases at J, with 10 bases between the two ends. Germline CDR1 MDHEN, CDR2 SYDVKM. This CDR3 contains 13 residues.

This sequence joins TRBV19 and TRBJ1-2; D gene uncertain. The CDR3 loop spans 14 amino acids. V lost 1 base and J lost 6, with 12 bases in between. Per the germline V gene, CDR1 is LNHDA and CDR2 is SQIVND (reference sequence). CDR3 in amino acids: CASSIGLNSDGYTF. The DNA for the CDR3 is TGTGCCAGTAGTATAGGACTAAACTCGGATGGCTACACCTTC.

The V call is TRBV7-2, the J call TRBJ1-4, with 7 bases identical to TRBD1. Germline CDR1 and CDR2: SGHTA and FQGNSA. This CDR3 has 15 amino acids. V dropped 1 base and J dropped 11; count of bases not matched to a gene: 10. The CDR3 coding sequence is TGTGCCAGCAGCTTAGGGGGGCCCAGGGGGAGGAAACTGTTTTTT. Its protein is CASSLGGPRGRKLFF. Together with reference TRBV7-2 and TRBJ1-4, the CDR3 gives the full variable domain: GAGVSQSPSNKVTEKGKDVELRCDPISGHTALYWYRQSLGQGLEFLIYFQGNSAPDKSGLPSDRFSAERTGGSVSTLTIQRTQQEDSAVYLCASSLGGPRGRKLFFGSGTQLSVL.

This chain links TRBV27 with TRBJ2-3, with D possibly being TRBD2 (6 bases). This CDR3 is built from 17 residues. Germline V CDR1 and CDR2: MNHEY, SMNVEV (reference sequence). V was pared by 6 bases and J by 3 bases, with 22 bases between. The CDR3 spells CASSPGVRGVGTDTQYF. CDR3 bases: TGTGCCAGCAGCCCGGGGGTGAGGGGTGTCGGAACAGATACGCAGTATTTT.

This chain connects TRBV27 to TRBJ1-1; a weak D match, TRBD1 (6 bases). V lost 5 bases, J lost 6 bases, and 13 bases lay in between. Germline V gene sequence: CDR1 MNHEY, CDR2 SMNVEV (reference sequence). This CDR3 spans 13 amino acids. CDR3 nucleotide sequence: TGTGCCAGCAGTGCGGGGGCTACGTCTGAAGCTTTCTTT. It translates to CASSAGATSEAFF.

The CDR3 here is CASSSQHRGGNSPLHF. The CDR3 DNA reads as TGTGCCAGCAGTTCCCAGCACAGGGGAGGTAATTCACCCCTCCACTTT. The V call is TRBV28, the J call TRBJ1-6; 7 nucleotides align to TRBD1. The CDR3 has 16 residues. Germline V CDR1 and CDR2: MDHEN, SYDVKM. V shed 4 bases and J 6 bases; nucleotides not matched to a gene: 9.

The V and J genes are TRBV7-2 and TRBJ1-5, with a possible D match to TRBD1 (5 bases). V was pared by 5 bases and J by 2 bases, with 7 bases between. Germline V gene lookup returns CDR1 SGHTA and CDR2 FQGNSA. The CDR3 extends over 13 amino acids. The CDR3 DNA reads TGTGCCAGCAGCCGGGGGGGCAATCAGCCCCAGCATTTT. Translating gives CASSRGGNQPQHF.

The chain carries TRBV28 and TRBJ1-1, with TRBD1 matching over 7 bases. Germline V gene lookup returns CDR1 MDHEN and CDR2 SYDVKM. The V segment lost 4 bases and the J segment 1 base; nucleotides outside the gene matches: 3. The CDR3 consists of 14 residues. The CDR3 coding sequence is TGTGCCAGCAGTTCACAGGGGCCGAACACTGAAGCTTTCTTT. Translated: CASSSQGPNTEAFF. The entire variable domain, with the rest obtained from reference TRBV28 and TRBJ1-1, is as follows: DVKVTQSSRYLVKRTGEKVFLECVQDMDHENMFWYRQDPGLGLRLIYFSYDVKMKEKGDIPEGYSVSREKKERFSLILESASTNQTSMYLCASSSQGPNTEAFFGQGTRLTVV.

This sequence joins TRBV7-2 and TRBJ2-3, with D perhaps TRBD1 (7 bases). CDR1 and CDR2 from the germline V gene are SGHTA and FQGNSA. Trimming shortened V by 5 bases and J by 3 bases, and 15 bases separated the two germline ends. CDR3 length: 15 amino acids. The CDR3 sequence is CASSPLTGRTDTQYF. CDR3 nucleotides: TGTGCCAGCAGCCCCCTGACAGGGAGGACAGATACGCAGTATTTT.

This chain links TRBV16 with TRBJ2-7, with a possible D match to TRBD1 (6 bases). The germline V gene encodes CDR1 KGHSY and CDR2 FQNENV. The CDR3 is 18 amino acids. V lost 4 bases, J lost 2 bases, and 24 bases lay in between. For the CDR3, the DNA is TGTGCCAGCAGCCCTCACCCCCGGGACATATGGGGCACCTACGAGCAGTACTTC. This translates into CASSPHPRDIWGTYEQYF.

V and J are TRBV4-1 and TRBJ2-3, with 7 bases matching TRBD2. CDR3 length equals 16 residues. Germline CDR1 MGHRA, CDR2 YSYEKL. V was pared by 0 bases and J by 3 bases, with 6 bases of the junction left unmatched. In DNA form, the CDR3 reads TGCGCCAGCAGCCAAGACCCCACGGGGGGAACAGATACGCAGTATTTT. Encoded protein: CASSQDPTGGTDTQYF.

This chain connects TRBV7-9 to TRBJ1-2, with D unresolved. The germline V gene encodes CDR1 SEHNR and CDR2 FQNEAQ (reference sequence). V lost 5 bases and J lost 6, with 13 bases in between. CDR3 length: 13 amino acids. CDR3 protein: CASSPGGYDGYTF. The CDR3 coding sequence is TGTGCCAGCAGCCCGGGAGGCTATGATGGCTACACCTTC.

This chain connects TRBV27 to TRBJ2-1; possible D gene TRBD2, 6 bases. Per germline, CDR1 MNHEY and CDR2 SMNVEV (reference sequence). CDR3 size: 13 residues. V lost 6 bases and J 0 bases, leaving 6 bases between the germline ends. CDR3 coding DNA: TGTGCCAGCAGCGGGAGCTCCTACAATGAGCAGTTCTTC. It translates to CASSGSSYNEQFF.

The rearrangement uses TRBV9 and TRBJ1-6; D call uncertain. The CDR3 runs to 14 residues. Trimming left V 6 bases short and J 7 bases short, with 14 bases between. The germline CDR1 and CDR2 sequences are SGDLS and YYNGEE. CDR3 sequence (DNA): TGTGCCAGCACCACAAACGAATGGAATTCACCCCTCCACTTT. This sequence encodes CASTTNEWNSPLHF.

The gene calls are TRBV7-6 and TRBJ2-7; possibly TRBD2 for D (6 bases). CDR1 SGHVS and CDR2 FNYEAQ come from the germline V gene. The germline V and J ends were trimmed by 2 bases and 0 bases, with 20 bases remaining between them. The CDR3 totals 18 residues. CDR3 nucleotide sequence: TGTGCCAGCAGCTTAACCTCTTTCCGGGCGGGATCCTCCTACGAGCAGTACTTC. This gives the protein CASSLTSFRAGSSYEQYF.

The chain links TRBV7-9 to TRBJ2-5; possible D gene TRBD1, 5 bases. Per the germline V gene, CDR1 is SEHNR and CDR2 is FQNEAQ (reference sequence). Trimming shortened V by 1 base and J by 5 bases, and 17 bases separated the two germline ends. The CDR3 sequence is 16 residues long. CDR3 in amino acids: CASSLVNQGKWETQYF. The CDR3 DNA follows: TGTGCCAGCAGCTTAGTCAATCAGGGAAAGTGGGAGACCCAGTACTTC.

The chain has TRBV28 and TRBJ2-7; TRBD2 agrees at 16 bases. This CDR3 has 15 amino acids. Germline CDR1 and CDR2: MDHEN and SYDVKM. After removal of 4 bases from V and 6 bases from J, the junction contained 3 bases not matched to a gene. CDR3 in amino acids: CASSSGLAGGSEQYF. CDR3 coding DNA: TGTGCCAGCAGTTCGGGACTAGCGGGAGGGAGCGAGCAGTACTTC.

A single count supports this clone. The CDR3 nucleotides are TGCGCCAGCAGCCAATGGGGACAAATGAACACTGAAGCTTTCTTT. Its translation: CASSQWGQMNTEAFF. This chain links TRBV4-1 with TRBJ1-1, with D maybe TRBD1 (6 bases). This CDR3 has 15 amino acids. The germline gives CDR1 MGHRA, CDR2 YSYEKL. V gave up 2 bases and J gave up 0 bases, with 10 bases separating them.

The chain couples TRBV5-1 to TRBJ1-1; 10 bases agree with TRBD1. The CDR3 length is 14 residues. Germline V gene sequence: CDR1 SGHRS, CDR2 YFSETQ. Trimming cost V 0 bases and J 9 bases; bases outside gene matches: 5. CDR3 region: CASSLVGGQGQAFF. The CDR3 DNA sequence: TGCGCCAGCAGCTTGGTGGGGGGACAGGGGCAAGCTTTCTTT.